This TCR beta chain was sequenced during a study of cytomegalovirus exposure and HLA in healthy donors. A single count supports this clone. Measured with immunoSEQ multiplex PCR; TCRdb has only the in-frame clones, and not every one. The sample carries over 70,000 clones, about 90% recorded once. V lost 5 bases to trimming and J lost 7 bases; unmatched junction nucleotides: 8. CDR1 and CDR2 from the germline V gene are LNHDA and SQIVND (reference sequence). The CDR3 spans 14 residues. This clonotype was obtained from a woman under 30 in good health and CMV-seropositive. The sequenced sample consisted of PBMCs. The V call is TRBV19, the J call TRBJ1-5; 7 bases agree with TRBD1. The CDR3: CASSGKGAWQPQHF. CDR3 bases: TGTGCCAGTAGTGGAAAGGGGGCCTGGCAGCCCCAGCATTTT. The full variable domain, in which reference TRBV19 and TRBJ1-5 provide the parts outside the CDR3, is DGGITQSPKYLFRKEGQNVTLSCEQNLNHDAMYWYRQDPGQGLRLIYYSQIVNDFQKGDIAEGYSVSREKKESFPLTVTSAQKNPTAFYLCASSGKGAWQPQHFGDGTRLSIL.